This T cell receptor beta chain was identified in a study of spatial heterogeneity in lung cancer. As for the study in general: Alpha-chain sequences were consistently detected in smaller numbers than beta-chain sequences.

Findings and limits, study-wide: Among blood samples, ubiquitous expanded tumor TCRs appeared more at resection than at follow-up.

CDR1 and CDR2 (germline): DFQATT, SNEGSKA (reference sequence). The germline V and J ends were trimmed by 6 bases and 0 bases, with 11 bases remaining between them. The CDR3 contains 13 residues. In its sample, this clonotype was seen many times. The antigen is undetermined. Every cDNA TCR molecule received its own unique molecular identifier. TCRdb analysed the 5' RACE reads with MiXCR anew, one entry per CDR3 protein. The sample yields more than 60,000 distinct CDR3 sequences, about 8% seen once. Documented time point: sample taken at primary tumor resection. Sequencing covered unsorted whole RNA taken from tumor, nontumor lung or frozen PBMC.

The specimen comprised PBMCs, sampled at surgery. This rearrangement joins TRBV20-1 to TRBJ1-1; the D gene is possibly TRBD1 (6 bases). This clonotype originated in a male donor with early-stage non-small cell lung cancer. Here the CDR3 reads CSARTAMNTEAFF. The CDR3 region has the DNA TGCAGTGCGAGGACAGCTATGAACACTGAAGCTTTCTTT.